The rows below give T cell receptor beta chains drawn from one sample of a study of T-cell memory formation after mild COVID-19. TCRdb reprocessed the 5' RACE reads via MiXCR and lists one record per CDR3 protein. Among a few hundred thousand distinct CDR3 sequences listed, 25% to 30% were seen once. The source material was PBMCs or a T cell subset sorted from them (not recorded which). All receptors derive from an adult woman who had mild COVID-19 (a few samples of this study predate the infection). Cell type and time point are not known. CDR3s include the opening cysteine and the closing phenylalanine or tryptophan. The order of the fields is D gene, V gene, clone size, J gene, CDR3 protein, CDR3 DNA. The D gene is left open where the match is weak. Only part of the rows carry a size: once, few, many, or a class if the clone is expanded.

D gene: -
V gene: TRBV15
clone size: few
J gene: TRBJ2-1
CDR3 protein: CATSSVGGPYNEQFF
CDR3 DNA: TGTGCCACCAGCAGTGTCGGGGGACCTTACAATGAGCAGTTCTTC

D gene: -
V gene: TRBV5-1
clone size: few
J gene: TRBJ1-1
CDR3 protein: CASSLARGAIYTNTEAFF
CDR3 DNA: TGCGCCAGCAGCTTGGCTCGGGGGGCGATCTATACGAACACTGAAGCTTTCTTT

D gene: -
V gene: TRBV7-9
clone size: -
J gene: TRBJ2-1
CDR3 protein: CASSSRLVGLLNEQFF
CDR3 DNA: TGTGCCAGCAGCTCCAGGTTGGTGGGACTGCTCAATGAGCAGTTCTTC

D gene: -
V gene: TRBV6-6
clone size: -
J gene: TRBJ2-7
CDR3 protein: CASTNSDVYEQYF
CDR3 DNA: TGTGCCAGCACTAATTCGGACGTGTACGAGCAGTACTTC

D gene: TRBD2
V gene: TRBV5-6
clone size: -
J gene: TRBJ2-1
CDR3 protein: CASSFIREGRDEQFF
CDR3 DNA: TGTGCCAGCAGCTTTATACGGGAGGGCCGCGATGAGCAGTTCTTC

D gene: TRBD2
V gene: TRBV6-5
clone size: -
J gene: TRBJ2-1
CDR3 protein: CASSYSGGGSRDEQFF
CDR3 DNA: TGTGCCAGCAGTTACAGCGGGGGGGGGTCTAGGGATGAGCAGTTCTTC

D gene: TRBD1
V gene: TRBV27
clone size: -
J gene: TRBJ2-3
CDR3 protein: CASRSSRQGADMDTQYF
CDR3 DNA: TGTGCCAGCCGCTCCTCCCGACAGGGGGCAGATATGGATACGCAGTATTTT

D gene: -
V gene: TRBV12-3/TRBV12-4
clone size: -
J gene: TRBJ1-2
CDR3 protein: CASLPGVAGHNYGYTF
CDR3 DNA: TGTGCCAGCCTCCCCGGGGTGGCCGGCCATAACTATGGCTACACCTTC

D gene: TRBD1
V gene: TRBV7-6
clone size: few
J gene: TRBJ2-5
CDR3 protein: CASSRRTGPEYQETQYF
CDR3 DNA: TGTGCCAGCAGCCGAAGGACAGGACCCGAATACCAAGAGACCCAGTACTTC

D gene: -
V gene: TRBV12-3/TRBV12-4
clone size: -
J gene: TRBJ1-6
CDR3 protein: CASSLGQGEGNSPLHF
CDR3 DNA: TGTGCCAGCAGTTTAGGGCAGGGAGAAGGGAATTCACCCCTCCACTTT

D gene: -
V gene: TRBV3-1
clone size: few
J gene: TRBJ1-4
CDR3 protein: CASSQRRGKLFF
CDR3 DNA: TGTGCCAGCAGCCAACGTCGTGGAAAACTGTTTTTT

D gene: -
V gene: TRBV4-1
clone size: -
J gene: TRBJ2-1
CDR3 protein: CASSQDFHNEQFF
CDR3 DNA: TGCGCCAGCAGCCAAGACTTCCACAATGAGCAGTTCTTC

D gene: -
V gene: TRBV24-1
clone size: -
J gene: TRBJ2-5
CDR3 protein: CATSDPSRGETQYF
CDR3 DNA: TGTGCCACCAGTGACCCTTCGAGGGGCGAGACCCAGTACTTC

D gene: TRBD2
V gene: TRBV12-3/TRBV12-4
clone size: few
J gene: TRBJ2-3
CDR3 protein: CASSPELAGGPGDTQYF
CDR3 DNA: TGTGCCAGCAGCCCTGAACTAGCGGGGGGCCCCGGGGATACGCAGTATTTT

D gene: TRBD2
V gene: TRBV5-6
clone size: -
J gene: TRBJ2-1
CDR3 protein: CASSLPGLAGGPYEQFF
CDR3 DNA: TGTGCCAGCAGCCTACCGGGACTAGCGGGAGGGCCGTATGAGCAGTTCTTC